This TCR beta chain appears in the sequencing data of a study of blood T cells in healthy people across ages. Primed by a sample-barcoded 5' primer and a J-beta primer mix, a second PCR proceeded for about 6 to 11 cycles. The study obtained at least 2.5 million CDR3-containing paired-end reads from every sample. TCRdb reprocessed the 5' RACE reads via MiXCR and lists one record per CDR3 protein. This table has more than 650,000 distinct CDR3 sequences, about a fifth appearing once. The CDR3 is 16 amino acids. V lost 4 bases, J lost 4 bases, and 17 bases lay in between. Germline V gene data show CDR1 as LGHDT and CDR2 as YNNKEL (reference sequence). Study-level points and caveats: Donors of long life had a larger count of naive CD4+ cells and greater diversity than aged donors.

This clonotype appeared a few times. Its antigen is unidentified. Material: blood. The receptor's source is an older man in good health. The V and J genes are TRBV3-1 and TRBJ2-1, with D possibly matching TRBD1 (6 bases). The CDR3 DNA reads TGTGCCAGCAGCCTGACTACAGGGTCTATGTACAATGAGCAGTTCTTC. This encodes CASSLTTGSMYNEQFF.